This T cell receptor (beta chain) is drawn from a study of blood T cell repertoires in COVID-19. Study overall: COVID-19 samples collected from the United States, Italy and Spain covered acute and convalescent phases.

Participant-given clinical history determined each cohort assignment. The assay was immunoSEQ multiplex PCR, and TCRdb's table has in-frame clones only and misses some. The table includes 200,000 to 250,000 clones, approximately 84% detected once. Only a few counts were recorded for this clone. The CDR3 runs 19 residues. Germline lookup yields CDR1 MNHEY and CDR2 SVGEGT. Between the trimmed V and J ends, which lost 0 bases and 0 bases, there was a span of 19 bases. This TCR was sampled from a man aged 40-50 years who had recovered from COVID-19. Material: PBMCs or T cells enriched from blood (not recorded which). This chain uses TRBV6-2 or TRBV6-3 with TRBJ2-3, with D maybe TRBD2 (6 bases). This CDR3 reads CASSYSSSGLQPSTDTQYF. CDR3 coding DNA: TGTGCCAGCAGTTACTCTTCCAGCGGACTACAACCCAGCACAGATACGCAGTATTTT.